This TCR beta chain was obtained from a study of beta chain features in type 1 diabetes. Study-wide results and limits: Amplification by PCR could prefer shorter templates, with the same effect in patients and controls.

Deletions cut 0 bases from V and 4 bases from J, with 13 bases between. The CDR3 is 15 amino acids. From germline, CDR1 is SGDLS and CDR2 YYNGEE. The investigators reverse transcribed all of the isolated RNA, so they sequenced expressed TCRB transcripts. Clones were sequenced by immunoSEQ multiplex PCR, and TCRdb holds only the in-frame ones, with some missing. The table shows some 270,000 clones, with approximately 8.1% occurring only once. For this clone: Its specificity is unknown.

CD4+ cells of the naive, central memory, regulatory and stem cell-like memory types were sorted via CD45RO/CCR7/CD25/CD127/CD95/CD27. The sequencing input was central memory CD4+ T cells from blood. This chain links TRBV9 with TRBJ2-5, with D tentatively TRBD2 (6 bases). This receptor was obtained from a woman aged 18-29 years in good health. CDR3 residues: CASSVVGGLRETQYF. The CDR3, as DNA: TGTGCCAGCAGCGTAGTTGGAGGGTTGCGAGAGACCCAGTACTTC.